The 18 T cell receptor beta chains below come from one sample, sequenced in a study of T cell responses to AZD1222 COVID-19 vaccine. The method was immunoSEQ multiplex PCR; TCRdb's version includes in-frame clones alone and lacks a portion of them. This sample carries some 160,000 clones, about 92% of them seen once, and the ten largest clones take over 0.7%. The sequences come from peripheral blood, collected on day 0 of AZD1222 vaccination. Receptors originate from an adult in good health.

The chain is built from TRBV5-1 and TRBJ2-7; 9 nucleotides match TRBD1. In germline, CDR1 is SGHRS, CDR2 YFSETQ. V was pared by 0 bases and J by 5 bases, with 9 bases of the junction left unmatched. The CDR3 extends over 16 amino acids. CDR3 loop: CASSLEGHRGQDEQYF. The CDR3 coding sequence is TGCGCCAGCAGCTTGGAGGGTCACAGGGGGCAGGACGAGCAGTACTTC.

This rearrangement joins TRBV9 to TRBJ1-1, with D perhaps matching TRBD1 (5 bases). V lost 4 bases to trimming and J lost 8 bases, with 18 bases between them. This CDR3 has 14 residues. The germline CDR1 and CDR2 sequences are SGDLS and YYNGEE. This CDR3 is CASSPWGTLVEAFF. The DNA of the CDR3 is TGTGCCAGCAGCCCGTGGGGCACCTTAGTAGAAGCTTTCTTT.

The CDR3 sequence: CASSLVEETQYF. CDR3 in DNA: TGTGCCAGCAGCTTAGTAGAAGAGACCCAGTACTTC. This chain connects TRBV7-9 to TRBJ2-5; D gene unclear. CDR1 and CDR2 from the germline V gene are SEHNR and FQNEAQ (reference sequence). This CDR3 contains 12 residues. Trimming pared 1 base from V and 3 bases from J, leaving 3 bases between.

The chain is built from TRBV29-1 and TRBJ1-1; 9 bases fit TRBD1. V dropped 6 bases and J dropped 0; count of bases not matched to a gene: 2. Germline V gene data show CDR1 as SQVTM and CDR2 as ANQGSEA. This CDR3 has 13 amino acids. For the CDR3, the DNA is TGCAGCGTGGACAGGGGTGTGAACACTGAAGCTTTCTTT. This encodes CSVDRGVNTEAFF.

The chain recombines TRBV3-1 (or the pseudogene TRBV3-2) with TRBJ2-7; D remains ambiguous. Trimming took off 4 bases at V and 4 bases at J, with 5 bases between the two ends. This CDR3 has 11 amino acids. Germline assignment: CDR1 LGHDT and CDR2 YNNKEL (reference sequence). The CDR3 spells CASSRGYEQYF. The CDR3 nucleotides read TGTGCCAGCAGCCGTGGGTACGAGCAGTACTTC.

CDR3 sequence: CASSQSLANTIYF. The CDR3 nucleotides are TGTGCCAGCAGCCAAAGCCTAGCAAACACCATATATTTT. The chain uses TRBV3-1 (or the pseudogene TRBV3-2) and TRBJ1-3; D unclear. V lost 2 bases to trimming and J lost 6 bases, with 8 bases between them. The CDR3 has 13 residues. Germline V gives CDR1 LGHDT, CDR2 YNNKEL (reference sequence).

V is TRBV3-1 (or the pseudogene TRBV3-2) and J is TRBJ2-5; 7 nucleotides align to TRBD1. Germline V gene data show CDR1 as LGHDT and CDR2 as YNNKEL (reference sequence). The CDR3 consists of 14 residues. V lost 7 bases, J lost 4 bases, and 9 bases stayed unmatched. Here the CDR3 reads CASTSRDRVETQYF. The CDR3 DNA is TGTGCCAGCACCTCCCGAGACAGGGTAGAGACCCAGTACTTC.

This chain links TRBV3-1 (or the pseudogene TRBV3-2) with TRBJ1-5; D gene uncertain. Germline values: CDR1 LGHDT, CDR2 YNNKEL (reference sequence). The CDR3 extends over 15 amino acids. V lost 1 base and J lost 0, with 7 bases in between. The CDR3: CASSQGPASNQPQHF. CDR3 DNA: TGTGCCAGCAGCCAAGGGCCAGCTAGCAATCAGCCCCAGCATTTT.

This clone was found a few times. Written as DNA, the CDR3 is TGCGCCAGCAGCTTGAGTCAGCCCCAGCATTTT. Residues: CASSLSQPQHF. The rearrangement links TRBV5-1 to TRBJ1-5, with D unclear. Trimming cost V 1 base and J 6 bases, with 2 bases left between them. The CDR3 covers 11 residues. The germline CDR1 and CDR2 sequences are SGHRS and YFSETQ. Variable domain in full (rest from reference TRBV5-1 and TRBJ1-5): KAGVTQTPRYLIKTRGQQVTLSCSPISGHRSVSWYQQTPGQGLQFLFEYFSETQRNKGNFPGRFSGRQFSNSRSEMNVSTLELGDSALYLCASSLSQPQHFGDGTRLSIL.

The chain combines TRBV5-1 with TRBJ2-5; D is unresolved. Germline V gene sequence: CDR1 SGHRS, CDR2 YFSETQ. V shed 1 base and J shed 5 bases, with 12 bases lying between them. The CDR3 has 14 amino acids. The DNA for the CDR3 is TGCGCCAGCAGCTTGTACAACCCTCTGGAGACCCAGTACTTC. Protein product: CASSLYNPLETQYF.

This sequence joins TRBV12-3 or TRBV12-4 and TRBJ1-4; the D is unclear. There are 13 residues in the CDR3. Deletions cut 3 bases from V and 8 bases from J, with 10 bases between. Here the CDR3 reads CASSFSVREKLFF. The CDR3 DNA reads TGTGCCAGCAGTTTCTCAGTTCGGGAAAAACTGTTTTTT.

This clone was observed once. This sequence joins TRBV11-2 and TRBJ1-2, with a tentative D call TRBD1 (5 bases). The germline gives CDR1 SGHAT, CDR2 FQNNGV. The V end was cut by 0 bases, the J end by 2 bases, with 10 bases between. This CDR3 is built from 15 residues. The CDR3 here is CASSLDRGGNYGYTF. In DNA, the CDR3 is TGTGCCAGCAGCTTAGATAGGGGCGGGAACTATGGCTACACCTTC.

The count of this clone is one. This chain joins TRBV15 and TRBJ2-5; D is uncertain. The CDR3 loop spans 16 amino acids. Germline V gene data show CDR1 as LNHNV and CDR2 as YYDKDF (reference sequence). Trimming removed 1 base at V and 4 bases at J, with 16 bases between. CDR3 amino acids: CATSRVNTSPAETQYF. In DNA, the CDR3 is TGTGCCACCAGCAGAGTAAATACGAGCCCCGCAGAGACCCAGTACTTC.

The chain employs TRBV10-2 and TRBJ2-4; D call uncertain. From germline, CDR1 is WSHSY and CDR2 SAAADI. The CDR3 loop spans 15 amino acids. V dropped 3 bases and J dropped 1 base, with 10 bases sitting between them. The CDR3 loop is CASSETANAKNIQYF. In DNA, the CDR3 is TGCGCCAGCAGTGAAACAGCAAATGCCAAAAACATTCAGTACTTC.

The genes are TRBV7-9 and TRBJ1-6; D possibly corresponds to TRBD1 (5 bases). The CDR3 is 15 residues long. Between the trimmed V and J ends, which lost 3 bases and 6 bases, there was a span of 12 bases. The V gene's germline CDR1 is SEHNR and CDR2 FQNEAQ (reference sequence). CDR3 region: CASSLRRQTNSPLHF. In nucleotides, the CDR3 is TGTGCCAGCAGCTTGAGGAGACAGACTAATTCACCCCTCCACTTT.

The sample holds a few counts of this clone. The chain links TRBV30 to TRBJ1-6; D is unresolved. The V gene's germline CDR1 is GTSNPN and CDR2 SVGIG (reference sequence). The CDR3 is made up of 13 amino acids. The V end lost 2 bases, the J end lost 9 bases, and 11 bases lay between the germline ends. The CDR3 DNA follows: TGTGCCTGGAGTCCTATACAGCGTTCACCCCTCCACTTT. It translates to CAWSPIQRSPLHF.

This clone was counted a few times. The rearrangement joins TRBV9 to TRBJ2-1, with 8 nucleotides matching TRBD2. Germline V gene sequence: CDR1 SGDLS, CDR2 YYNGEE. This CDR3 is 15 amino acids long. J lost 4 bases, V lost 3 bases, and 6 bases had no gene match. The CDR3 loop is CASSASGGSYNEQFF. The CDR3 DNA sequence: TGTGCCAGCAGCGCGAGCGGGGGCTCGTACAATGAGCAGTTCTTC.

The J gene is TRBJ2-3, the V gene TRBV7-3, with D tentatively TRBD2 (5 bases). CDR1 and CDR2 (germline): SGHTA, FQGTGA. The CDR3 is 18 residues long. V dropped 6 bases and J dropped 3 bases, with 25 bases sitting between them. The CDR3, as DNA: TGTGCCAGCAGTCAACTGGTAGGAGGTATCGCCTCTACAGATACGCAGTATTTT. The encoded protein is CASSQLVGGIASTDTQYF.